This record concerns one T cell receptor beta chain sequence. Antigen: not known. This entry is derived from a study of PD-1 blockade in classical Hodgkin lymphoma. Regarding the study as a whole: The repertoire differences lack a defined cause, possibly disease activity or prior therapy.

The time point was: cycle 4 day 1 (C4D1), after less than 7 weeks of nivolumab. Relapse after autologous stem cell transplantation occurred in every patient, and brentuximab vedotin exposure varied. Profiling relied on immunoSEQ multiplex PCR, and the TCRdb table lists in-frame clones only, not all of them. The repertoire holds roughly 64,000 clones, with 91% as singletons. The source of this sequence is a human donor with classical Hodgkin lymphoma. Sequencing was performed on peripheral blood mononuclear cells (PBMCs), taken before the fourth cycle of nivolumab.

The CDR3 coding sequence is TGTGCCAGCAGCTTACGGGACAGGGGTGACGCGAATGAGCAGTTCTTC. It codes for CASSLRDRGDANEQFF. The chain couples TRBV7-3 to TRBJ2-1; 10 bases map to TRBD1. Trimming removed 2 bases from V and 7 bases from J; junction bases left unmatched: 8. Germline lookup yields CDR1 SGHTA and CDR2 FQGTGA. The CDR3 length is 16 residues.